This TCR beta chain came from a study of blood T cell repertoires in COVID-19. Study overall: The United States, Italy and Spain supplied acute and convalescent COVID-19 samples.

V gave up 2 bases and J gave up 6 bases; unmatched junction bases: 4. Per germline, CDR1 GTSNPN and CDR2 SVGIG (reference sequence). This CDR3 comprises 13 residues. Libraries were prepared by immunoSEQ multiplex PCR; TCRdb keeps only in-frame clonotypes and omits some of them. This sample has about 73,000 clones; about 86% occur once, and the top ten carry around 5%. The sample taken for sequencing was peripheral blood. This clonotype was obtained from a man between 50 and 59 years old with active COVID-19. J is TRBJ1-5 and V is TRBV30; 7 positions agree with TRBD1. The CDR3 region is CAWSTSGGQPQHF. The CDR3 bases are TGTGCCTGGAGTACGTCAGGGGGTCAGCCCCAGCATTTT. The full variable domain, with the rest looked up from reference TRBV30 and TRBJ1-5, is SQTIHQWPATLVQPVGSPLSLECTVEGTSNPNLYWYRQAAGRGLQLLFYSVGIGQISSEVPQNLSASRPQDRQFILSSKKLLLSDSGFYLCAWSTSGGQPQHFGDGTRLSIL.